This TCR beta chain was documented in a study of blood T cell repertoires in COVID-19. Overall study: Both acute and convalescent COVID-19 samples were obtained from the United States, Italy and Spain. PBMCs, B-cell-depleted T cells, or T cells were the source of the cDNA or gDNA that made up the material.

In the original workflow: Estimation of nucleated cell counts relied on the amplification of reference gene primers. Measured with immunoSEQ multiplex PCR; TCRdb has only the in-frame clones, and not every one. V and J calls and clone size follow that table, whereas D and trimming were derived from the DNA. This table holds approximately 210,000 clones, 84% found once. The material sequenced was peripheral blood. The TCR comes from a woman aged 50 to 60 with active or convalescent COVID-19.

The CDR3 loop is CASSLGTFMNSPLHF. DNA for the CDR3: TGTGCCAGCAGCTTGGGGACATTTATGAATTCACCCCTCCACTTT. V is TRBV5-8 and J is TRBJ1-6, with a possible D match to TRBD1 (5 bases). V lost 0 bases and J 7 bases, leaving 11 bases between the germline ends. This CDR3 is 15 amino acids long. The germline gives CDR1 SGHTS, CDR2 YDEGEE.